This TCR beta chain was sequenced for a study of blood T cell repertoires in COVID-19. The wider study: Acute and convalescent COVID-19 samples came from the United States, Italy and Spain.

Trimming took 1 base from V and 3 from J, leaving 9 bases between them. The CDR3 runs 15 residues. The germline CDR1 and CDR2 sequences are LNHDA and SQIVND (reference sequence). Assay: immunoSEQ multiplex PCR; the TCRdb copy retains only in-frame clones and omits some. The table lists about 110,000 clones, 70% to 90% of them singletons. The source of this sequence is a human donor in a cohort sampled during active COVID-19. The chain recombines TRBV19 with TRBJ2-2, with D uncertain. Sequencing used peripheral blood. DNA of the CDR3: TGTGCCAGTAGTATAGGTTCAGGTGACACCGGGGAGCTGTTTTTT. It translates to CASSIGSGDTGELFF.